The 17 T cell receptor beta chains given below trace back to one sample, sequenced in a study of cytomegalovirus exposure and HLA in healthy donors. The PCR used 60 Vbeta and 13 Jbeta primers. TCRdb's copy holds only in-frame clones and misses some; the assay was immunoSEQ multiplex PCR. In the table there are 150,000 to 200,000 clones, less than 90% of which are singletons. The sequenced material came from PBMCs. The receptor source for this set is a girl less than two years old in good health and CMV-seronegative.

The chain links TRBV21-1 to TRBJ2-1; TRBD2, the table's D call, was not compared with the DNA. TRBV21-1 is shown as a pseudogene. The CDR3 loop spans 16 amino acids. The CDR3 loop is CASSKGGGPLYNEQFF. The CDR3 region has the DNA TGTGCCAGCAGCAAAGGTGGAGGGCCCCTTTACAATGAGCAGTTCTTC.

The chain recombines TRBV29-1 with TRBJ1-1; 9 nucleotides agree with TRBD1. This CDR3 is built from 12 residues. V gave up 7 bases and J gave up 1 base; unmatched junction bases: 1. Germline V gene data show CDR1 as SQVTM and CDR2 as ANQGSEA. For the CDR3, the DNA is TGCAGCGGGGACAGGGAGAACACTGAAGCTTTCTTT. Amino acid sequence: CSGDRENTEAFF.

This clone was counted a single time. This chain connects TRBV4-1 to TRBJ1-2, with 9 bases identical to TRBD1. CDR1 and CDR2 from the germline V gene are MGHRA and YSYEKL. The length of the CDR3 is 14 residues. Trimming at V came to 6 bases and at J to 4 bases, leaving 6 bases not matched to a gene. The CDR3 reads CASRRQGDGYGYTF. Written as DNA, the CDR3 is TGCGCCAGCAGGCGACAGGGGGATGGCTATGGCTACACCTTC.

The chain joins TRBV2 to TRBJ1-2; D is unresolved. V was shortened by 7 bases and J by 8 bases, with 11 bases between the two germline ends. Germline V gene sequence: CDR1 SNHLY, CDR2 FYNNEI. The CDR3 covers 11 residues. This CDR3 reads CASTDRRGYTF. In DNA form, the CDR3 reads TGTGCCAGCACCGACCGGAGGGGCTACACCTTC.

V usage is TRBV7-2 and J usage is TRBJ2-1; 12 bases line up with TRBD2. Germline V CDR1 and CDR2: SGHTA, FQGNSA. This CDR3 has 18 amino acids. J was trimmed by 4 bases and V by 3 bases; bases with no gene match: 10. In DNA, the CDR3 is TGTGCCAGCAGCTTGTGGCCTAGCGGGAGGGCGCCATACAATGAGCAGTTCTTC. Its translation is CASSLWPSGRAPYNEQFF.

This sequence joins TRBV27 and TRBJ1-2, with 7 bases aligning to TRBD1. Per germline, CDR1 MNHEY and CDR2 SMNVEV (reference sequence). The CDR3 loop spans 15 amino acids. Trimming removed 2 bases from V and 4 bases from J; junction bases left unmatched: 7. DNA of the CDR3: TGTGCCAGCAGTTTAGACAGGGATCTGCGCTATGGCTACACCTTC. Its protein product is CASSLDRDLRYGYTF.

The V call is TRBV5-1, the J call TRBJ2-3; D may be TRBD2 (6 bases). The CDR3 totals 16 residues. Looked up from germline, CDR1 is SGHRS and CDR2 is YFSETQ. Trimming cost V 2 bases and J 1 base, with 14 bases left between them. The CDR3 protein is CASSFNSGTGTDTQYF. CDR3 nucleotide sequence: TGCGCCAGCAGCTTCAATTCGGGGACTGGCACAGATACGCAGTATTTT.

V gene TRBV6-6 combines with J gene TRBJ1-5; D gene ambiguous. Trimming shortened V by 2 bases and J by 6 bases, and 11 bases separated the two germline ends. From germline, CDR1 is MNHNY and CDR2 SVGAGI (reference sequence). The CDR3 extends over 14 amino acids. CDR3 protein: CASSYRGGGQPQHF. The CDR3 region has the DNA TGTGCCAGCAGTTACCGGGGTGGAGGTCAGCCCCAGCATTTT.

A few counts support this clone. The J gene is TRBJ1-3, the V gene TRBV12-5; TRBD1 aligns across 7 bases. Losses at the gene ends were 11 bases for V and 2 bases for J; bases not matched to a gene: 9. This CDR3 has 14 residues. The germline V gene encodes CDR1 LGHNT and CDR2 FRNRAP. CDR3 DNA: TGTGCTTGCGACAGGGAGGTTCCTGGAAACACCATATATTTT. The encoded protein is CACDREVPGNTIYF.

The chain recombines TRBV6-5 with TRBJ2-1; maybe TRBD2 (6 bases). CDR1 is MNHEY, CDR2 SVGAGI, per germline. With 2 bases removed from V and 12 bases from J, the gap between germline ends came to 17 bases. The CDR3 covers 14 residues. CDR3 nucleotide sequence: TGTGCCAGCAGTTACGGTTCCAGACTAGAACGGCAGTTCTTC. Translation gives CASSYGSRLERQFF.

This rearrangement joins TRBV19 to TRBJ1-5; D is unclear. The CDR3 spans 15 residues. Germline V gives CDR1 LNHDA, CDR2 SQIVND (reference sequence). Trimming removed 3 bases from V and 0 bases from J, with 9 bases in between. CDR3 nucleotide sequence: TGTGCCAGTAGTATTGGTCAGTATAGCAATCAGCCCCAGCATTTT. This translates into CASSIGQYSNQPQHF.

The gene calls are TRBV27 and TRBJ2-3; 9 bases are a match to TRBD1. CDR1 is MNHEY and CDR2 is SMNVEV in the germline V gene (reference sequence). V shed 3 bases and J 4 bases; nucleotides not matched to a gene: 5. The CDR3 sequence is 15 residues long. CDR3 loop: CASSFTGGAADTQYF. The CDR3 bases are TGTGCCAGCAGTTTCACAGGGGGCGCAGCAGATACGCAGTATTTT.

J is TRBJ2-1 and V is TRBV9; TRBD1 might be the D (6 bases). V was clipped by 6 bases and J by 1 base, with 11 bases between them. The CDR3 is 14 amino acids. Per the germline V gene, CDR1 is SGDLS and CDR2 is YYNGEE. The CDR3 here is CASTMGQSYNEQFF. CDR3 sequence (DNA): TGTGCCAGCACCATGGGACAATCCTACAATGAGCAGTTCTTC.

In its sample, this clone was seen once. This chain links TRBV9 with TRBJ2-5; tentative D call: TRBD1 (6 bases). Per the germline V gene, CDR1 is SGDLS and CDR2 is YYNGEE. The CDR3 has 14 residues. Trimming stripped 3 bases from V and 5 bases from J, with 14 bases between. The CDR3 region is CASSGVQGHETQYF. CDR3 bases: TGTGCCAGCAGCGGAGTACAGGGCCACGAGACCCAGTACTTC.

V usage is TRBV25-1 and J usage is TRBJ2-1; tentatively, D is TRBD2 (5 bases). V lost 3 bases and J lost 2, with 8 bases in between. CDR3 size: 14 residues. CDR1 MGHDK and CDR2 SYGVNS come from the germline V gene. CDR3 nucleotide sequence: TGTGCCAGCAGTGAGCGGGCTCCCTACAATGAGCAGTTCTTC. It encodes CASSERAPYNEQFF.

The genes are TRBV5-4 and TRBJ1-2; D may be TRBD1 (5 bases). The V gene lost 3 bases and the J gene lost 4 bases, with 22 bases spanning the gap. CDR1 SGHNT and CDR2 YYREEE come from the germline V gene (reference sequence). The CDR3 totals 17 residues. This CDR3 is CASSSGVMGVMGYGYTF. Here the CDR3 DNA reads TGTGCCAGCAGCTCGGGGGTAATGGGGGTCATGGGCTATGGCTACACCTTC.

The V and J genes are TRBV6-5 and TRBJ2-3, with 8 bases lining up with TRBD2. CDR3 length equals 16 residues. V trimming: 0 bases; J trimming: 4 bases; junction bases outside the gene matches: 6. Germline V gene sequence: CDR1 MNHEY, CDR2 SVGAGI. CDR3 nucleotides: TGTGCCAGCAGTTACTCGACTAGCGACCGGGCAGATACGCAGTATTTT. It codes for CASSYSTSDRADTQYF.